This T cell receptor (beta chain) was documented in a study of CD8+ T cells in alopecia areata (dated 2018 in TCRdb). About the investigation overall: Treated patients were enrolled in an open-label pilot trial of oral tofacitinib, 5 to 10 mg twice daily, for moderate-to-severe alopecia areata. Patients stayed on tofacitinib for 6 to 18 months and then had 6 months of follow-up off drug so that delayed response and recurrence could be assessed. RNA was extracted with the PAXgene miRNA kit for fixed scalp, the miRNeasy kit for PBMCs, and the RNeasy kit for mouse skin. The SALT score, which quantifies the percentage of affected scalp surface area, was used to measure disease severity in treated patients. Biopsies were taken from tofacitinib-treated patients at baseline and again at 4 and 24 weeks into treatment, and several of those patients also had a later scalp biopsy. The study used high-throughput TCRbeta sequencing to examine T cell clonal expansion in alopecia areata, in both the C3H/HeJ mouse model and human patients. Human TCRbeta sequencing covered scalp tissue and sorted CD4+ and CD8+ peripheral blood T cells from patchy and totalis/universalis alopecia areata patients and healthy controls. Clonality in the scalp was compared among normal scalp (n=4), patchy alopecia areata scalp (n=8), and alopecia totalis/universalis scalp (n=8). immunoSEQ multiplex PCR using 35 Vbeta forward primers and 13 Jbeta reverse primers was used to amplify TCRbeta CDR3 regions.

From V the trimming removes 2 bases and from J it removes 2 bases, while the gene matches leave 4 bases of the junction unaccounted for. According to the germline V gene, CDR1 reads SGHTA and CDR2 reads FQGTGA. Taken from cysteine to phenylalanine, the CDR3 has 15 residues. The entry retains the CDR3 DNA only, 45 bases that are in frame from base 1. Overall study outcomes, separate from this receptor: Many expanded lesional clones were found to persist in scalp and blood during tofacitinib treatment, and relapse after treatment cessation may be partly explained by this persistence. Scalp TCR repertoire analysis is complicated because resident alphabeta T cells in normal human skin are also sequenced, whereas mouse skin is dominated by gammadelta T cells. Scalp clonality and the number of expanded CD8+ clones among the top 100 scalp clones were significantly decreased by tofacitinib. Higher clonality and more expanded CD8+ clones were observed in lesional scalp than in normal scalp, particularly in alopecia totalis/universalis, a finding suggestive of antigenic drive. Because the treated cohort was small and had only one nonresponder, larger studies are needed to examine links between baseline CD8+ expansion and response. Shared TCR sequences between patients were less evident than in mice, which may be partly attributable to HLA diversity in the patient population.

A remark on this clone: Its antigen is currently not known. Base qualities are not at hand, and no much larger clone is one base apart.

The time point label on this specimen signifies: around 4 weeks on oral tofacitinib. The treatment or condition label for this specimen denotes: oral pan-JAK inhibitor, 5-10 mg twice daily. Lesional scalp punch biopsies and peripheral blood were obtained from alopecia areata patients. After PBMCs were isolated by density centrifugation and stained for CD3, CD4 and CD8, a FACSAria was used to sort CD4+ and CD8+ T cells. The receptor library was made with the immunoSEQ multiplex PCR assay. RNA was extracted from all samples and reverse transcribed into cDNA as template for TCR sequencing. SuperScript III was used to make first-strand cDNA, primed with a 2:1 mix of oligo-dT and random hexamers. A synthetic immune receptor repertoire was used to measure amplification bias, and any remaining bias was corrected computationally. The authors' pipeline ran thus. Raw reads were preprocessed to remove errors, and CDR3 was defined by IMGT conventions from the conserved cysteine to phenylalanine. To get clonality, Shannon entropy was normalized by log2 of the number of productive unique TCRs and the result was subtracted from 1. CD4 or CD8 identity of scalp clones was inferred by cross-referencing scalp TCRbeta sequences with sorted blood CD4 and CD8 repertoires. This immuneACCESS table, as held by TCRdb, lists in-frame sequences with V and J called but not all clones. Of the missing ones, under half trace to an unresolved V gene in checked studies; the others have no known cause. The V and J calls and the clone size are those of that table, but D and trimming were determined from the DNA. The sample table contains about 140,000 clones; only one count was recorded for 70% to 90% of them. The ten largest make up approximately 13% of the sample.

The chain employs TRBV7-3 and TRBJ2-3, with 7 middle bases fitting TRBD2. The sample in question was CD8+ T cells sorted from blood, obtained at week 4, from a patient treated with tofacitinib. The clonotype was recovered from a human donor with alopecia areata. The bases read TGTGCCAGCAGCTTAGGGCTAGCGGTCACAGATACGCAGTATTTT. Its coded protein is CASSLGLAVTDTQYF.